This T cell receptor (beta chain) is drawn from a study of blood T cell repertoires in COVID-19. This CDR3 region has 13 residues. V lost 5 bases and J lost 8, with 12 bases in between. The germline V gene has CDR1 SNHLY and CDR2 FYNNEI. In the original processing: Reference gene primer amplification in the assay estimated nucleated cell counts. Profiled with immunoSEQ multiplex PCR; TCRdb holds only in-frame clones, not every one. The V and J calls and clone size are taken from that table; D and trimming were inferred from the DNA. The profile shows 300,000 to 400,000 clones, over 70% of them singletons.

The clonotype was recovered from a young man with active or convalescent COVID-19. Sequencing used peripheral blood. This rearrangement joins TRBV2 to TRBJ1-4; tentative D call: TRBD1 (6 bases). The CDR3 reads CASSPTGQEKLFF. The CDR3 nucleotides read TGTGCCAGCAGTCCTACTGGACAGGAAAAACTGTTTTTT.